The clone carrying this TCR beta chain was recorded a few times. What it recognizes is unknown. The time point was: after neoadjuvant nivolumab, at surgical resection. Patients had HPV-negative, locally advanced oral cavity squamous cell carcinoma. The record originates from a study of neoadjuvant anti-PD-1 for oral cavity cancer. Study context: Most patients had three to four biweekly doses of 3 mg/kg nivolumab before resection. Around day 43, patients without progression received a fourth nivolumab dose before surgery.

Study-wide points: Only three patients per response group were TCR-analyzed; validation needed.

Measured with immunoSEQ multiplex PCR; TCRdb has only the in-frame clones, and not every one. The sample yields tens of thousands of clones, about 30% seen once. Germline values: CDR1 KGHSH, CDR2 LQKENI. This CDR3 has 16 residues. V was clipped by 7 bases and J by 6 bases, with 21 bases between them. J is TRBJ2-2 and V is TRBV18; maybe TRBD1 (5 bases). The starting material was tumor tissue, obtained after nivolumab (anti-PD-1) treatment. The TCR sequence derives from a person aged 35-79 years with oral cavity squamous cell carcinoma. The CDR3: CASFLGGHGLSGELFF. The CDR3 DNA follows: TGTGCCAGCTTTCTGGGCGGACATGGGCTTTCCGGGGAGCTGTTTTTT. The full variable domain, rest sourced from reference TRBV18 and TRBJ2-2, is NAGVMQNPRHLVRRRGQEARLRCSPMKGHSHVYWYRQLPEEGLKFMVYLQKENIIDESGMPKERFSAEFPKEGPSILRIQQVVRGDSAAYFCASFLGGHGLSGELFFGEGSRLTVL.